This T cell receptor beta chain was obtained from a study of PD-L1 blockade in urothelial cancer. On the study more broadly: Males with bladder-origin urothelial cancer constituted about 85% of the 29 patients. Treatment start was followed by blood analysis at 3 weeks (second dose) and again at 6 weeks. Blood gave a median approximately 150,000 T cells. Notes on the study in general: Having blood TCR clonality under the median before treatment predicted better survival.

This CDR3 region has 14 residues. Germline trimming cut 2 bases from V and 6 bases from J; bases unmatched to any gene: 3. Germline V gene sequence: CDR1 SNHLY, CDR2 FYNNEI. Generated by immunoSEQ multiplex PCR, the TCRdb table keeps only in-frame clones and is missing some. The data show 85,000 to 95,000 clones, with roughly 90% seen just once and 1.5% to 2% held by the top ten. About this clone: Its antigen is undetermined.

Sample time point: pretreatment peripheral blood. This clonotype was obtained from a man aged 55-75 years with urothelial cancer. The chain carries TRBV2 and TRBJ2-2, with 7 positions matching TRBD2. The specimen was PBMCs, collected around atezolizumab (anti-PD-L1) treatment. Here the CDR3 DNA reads TGTGCCAGCAGTGAATCTGGGGGGGCCGGGGAGCTGTTTTTT. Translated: CASSESGGAGELFF.